Included here is one T cell receptor beta chain sequence, with context. This clonotype has more than one count but fewer than ten. The antigen it binds to is not known. Base qualities are missing; no much larger clone stands one base away. TRIzol reagent was used to extract blood RNA from unsorted whole blood, while the DNeasy Blood & Tissue kit provided the germline DNA. At the time of sampling, the patients had chronic HBV infection and had not received any treatment. Before surgery, roughly 4 milliliters of peripheral blood were drawn into K2EDTA tubes. These data come from a study of tumor-infiltrating lymphocytes in primary liver carcinoma (dated by TCRdb to about 2017). The study in broad terms: Between late 2015 and 2016, roughly five patients in China with histopathologically diagnosed primary liver carcinoma had surgical resection. Each sample produced roughly 3.5 to 7.13 million productive TCRbeta reads, and read depth showed no significant difference between tissue types. The five patients had tumors of stage T1-T3 N0M0, with maximum diameters ranging from about 4 to 11 cm. A total of about 35 specimens from 5 patients, comprising about 25 tumor regions, 5 adjacent noncancerous liver tissues and 5 peripheral blood samples, were covered by TCRbeta repertoire sequencing. High reproducibility was observed for the technical replicate repertoires, with mean shared-clone rates about 0.92 and correlation coefficients above 0.95. The study combined TCRbeta repertoire sequencing, expression microarrays and whole-exome sequencing across five regions of each liver tumor, with adjacent normal tissue and blood. Of the five patients (three men and two women, aged 30 to 69 years), four had hepatocellular carcinoma and one had combined HCC and intrahepatic cholangiocarcinoma.

TCRbeta-specific cDNA was reverse-transcribed from 500 ng total RNA using a constant-region primer and ProtoScript II reverse transcriptase. The TCRbeta libraries were prepared through three rounds of nested multiplex PCR following a slightly modified ARM-PCR procedure. The first two PCR rounds used multiplex TRBV1-TRBV30 forward primers with a Cbeta reverse primer, each for 10 to 11 cycles. A final 25-cycle PCR with Deep VentR polymerase added sample barcodes and Illumina adapters. Before sequencing, amplicons of 200-500 bp were gel-purified using a QIAquick gel extraction kit. TCRbeta amplicons were sequenced on an Illumina HiSeq 2500 with 250-bp paired-end reads. As for how the authors treated the data: Trimmomatic v0.33 was used to quality-trim the reads, and FLASH v1.2.11 was used to merge paired reads so that full CDR3 sequences could be recovered. V, D and J germline segments were assigned to the rearranged TCRbeta sequences by MiGEC v1.2.1b. Clonotype statistics, along with Shannon-Wiener diversity indices, were calculated using VDJtools v1.0.0. Except for diversity analysis, only each sample's 250 most abundant clonotypes were used in subsequent analyses to reduce sampling bias. The raw public reads went through TCRdb reprocessing: fastp at Q25, MiXCR clone calling, in-frame beta chains kept. Rows matching on CDR3 protein sequence are summarized as one entry with the most common DNA and genes. The V and J calls come from TCRdb's annotation, not from the publication. For this sample the table gives 310,000 or so distinct CDR3 sequences, of which 45% to 70% were detected only once. About 18% of the sample comes from the top ten.

The germline V gene yields MNHEY for CDR1 and SVGEGT for CDR2. V is pared back by 2 bases and J by 4 bases, with 12 bases lying between the germline termini. The CDR3, cysteine through phenylalanine, is 14 amino acids long. The sequence is cut down to CDR3 DNA, 42 bases in frame from base 1. The full study reports these points: Only the TCR beta chain was sequenced, so true repertoire diversity is likely underestimated because unpaired alpha chains were not captured. A significantly larger repertoire fraction was made up by the top 250 clones in tumors than in blood (p = 0.039). Pairs of tumor regions showed greater repertoire overlap (mean roughly 35%) than tumor-adjacent pairs (roughly 17%) or tumor-blood pairs (roughly 14%), which is consistent with antigen-driven expansion. Bulk unsorted samples precluded comparing CD4+ and CD8+ T cell repertoires. The study included only a few patients, and the authors note findings should be validated in a larger study.

The specimen was peripheral blood. The rearranged segments are TRBV6-2 or TRBV6-3 and TRBJ2-7, with TRBD2 as a weak D call on 6 bases. The clonotype comes from a woman in her twenties or thirties with primary liver carcinoma and hepatitis B virus infection. The DNA sequence is as follows: TGTGCCAGCAGTTACGGGGGGAGCGAATACGAGCAGTACTTC. Its translation reads: CASSYGGSEYEQYF.